These 24 T cell receptor beta chains were all obtained from the same sample, sequenced in a study of T cells after yellow fever vaccination. TCRdb used MiXCR to reprocess the 5' RACE reads, holding one entry per CDR3 protein. The sample has tens of thousands of distinct CDR3 sequences, around 7% seen once. The material was PBMCs, either bulk or a sorted T-cell subset (CD4+, CD8+, memory, or dextramer-sorted; not recorded which), obtained on the day of the first yellow fever vaccination. All receptors come from a man between 18 and 29 years old who received the YFV17D yellow fever vaccine.

This clonotype was recorded only once. The V call is TRBV7-3, the J call TRBJ2-1, with D maybe TRBD2 (5 bases). V was shortened by 5 bases and J by 8 bases, with 13 bases between the two germline ends. This CDR3 has 13 residues. CDR1 and CDR2 (germline): SGHTA, FQGTGA. This CDR3 is CASSREGYDEQFF. In DNA form, the CDR3 reads TGTGCCAGCAGCCGCGAGGGTTACGATGAGCAGTTCTTC.

This clonotype appeared many times. This rearrangement joins TRBV29-1 to TRBJ2-7; TRBD1 agrees at 7 bases. V dropped 6 bases and J dropped 5; count of bases not matched to a gene: 7. Germline loops: CDR1 SQVTM, CDR2 ANQGSEA. The CDR3 extends over 12 amino acids. CDR3 region: CSVRQGIDEQYF. CDR3 nucleotide sequence: TGCAGCGTGAGACAGGGAATAGACGAGCAGTACTTC.

The chain employs TRBV27 and TRBJ2-3, with D tentatively TRBD2 (7 bases). Trimming took off 2 bases at V and 4 bases at J, with 19 bases between the two ends. CDR3 length equals 17 residues. CDR1 is MNHEY and CDR2 is SMNVEV in the germline V gene (reference sequence). CDR3 bases: TGTGCCAGCAGTTTAGCCTATGGGGGGGCCGTCGCAGATACGCAGTATTTT. This codes for CASSLAYGGAVADTQYF.

This clonotype was observed many times. The rearrangement uses TRBV7-8 and TRBJ1-2; possibly TRBD1 for D (6 bases). The germline CDR1 and CDR2 sequences are SGHVS and FQNEAQ. The V and J ends lost 1 base and 4 bases respectively, with 10 bases between them. This CDR3 comprises 14 residues. The CDR3 reads CASSLGQGLYGYTF. CDR3 bases: TGTGCCAGCAGCTTAGGGCAGGGGCTCTATGGCTACACCTTC.

This clonotype was counted many times. The chain joins TRBV6-2 or TRBV6-3 to TRBJ2-5, with 8 nucleotides matching TRBD1. The V and J ends lost 2 bases and 0 bases, in that order; junction bases with no gene match: 5. This CDR3 has 16 amino acids. Germline loops: CDR1 MNHEY, CDR2 SVGEGT. The CDR3 nucleotides read TGTGCCAGCAGTTACGAGACAGGGGCCTACCAAGAGACCCAGTACTTC. This translates into CASSYETGAYQETQYF.

This clonotype was detected ten times or more. The chain couples TRBV7-3 to TRBJ2-1, with D unresolved. The CDR3 sequence is 17 residues long. V lost 0 bases, J lost 2 bases, and 14 bases lay in between. Germline CDR1 reads SGHTA; CDR2 reads FQGTGA. CDR3 bases: TGTGCCAGCAGCTTAACTTTCGGCGGCCTGCCCTACAATGAGCAGTTCTTC. This encodes CASSLTFGGLPYNEQFF.

The chain uses TRBV7-8 and TRBJ2-1; 10 bases agree with TRBD1. The V and J ends lost 5 bases and 3 bases, in that order; junction bases with no gene match: 7. The germline V gene encodes CDR1 SGHVS and CDR2 FQNEAQ. This CDR3 comprises 16 residues. The CDR3 spells CASSKDGTGDYNEQFF. CDR3 sequence (DNA): TGTGCCAGCAGCAAAGACGGGACAGGGGACTACAATGAGCAGTTCTTC. Based on the CDR3 plus reference TRBV7-8 and TRBJ2-1, the full variable domain is GAGVSQSPRYKVAKRGQDVALRCDPISGHVSLFWYQQALGQGPEFLTYFQNEAQLDKSGLPSDRFFAERPEGSVSTLKIQRTQQEDSAVYLCASSKDGTGDYNEQFFGPGTRLTVL.

There are many counts of this clonotype. The rearrangement joins TRBV10-3 to TRBJ2-5, with TRBD2 identical over 7 bases. Looked up from germline, CDR1 is ENHRY and CDR2 is SYGVKD. Unmatched junction bases numbered 2, after V lost 0 bases and J lost 1 base. This CDR3 is built from 15 residues. CDR3 residues: CAISESRGSQETQYF. CDR3 bases: TGTGCCATCAGTGAGTCGCGGGGGTCCCAAGAGACCCAGTACTTC.

This clonotype has a count of ten or more. The gene calls are TRBV5-1 and TRBJ2-1; the D gene is possibly TRBD1 (6 bases). Germline CDR1 SGHRS, CDR2 YFSETQ. This CDR3 has 12 amino acids. V was cut by 4 bases and J by 10 bases, with 12 bases left in between. This CDR3 reads CASSGSGDEQFF. CDR3 DNA: TGCGCCAGCAGCGGATCAGGGGACGAGCAGTTCTTC.

The table lists this clonotype with many counts. The V gene is TRBV29-1, the J gene TRBJ2-7; a possible D gene is TRBD2 (5 bases). The CDR3 runs to 12 residues. The germline V gene has CDR1 SQVTM and CDR2 ANQGSEA. Trimming took 2 bases from V and 4 from J, leaving 9 bases between them. This chain's CDR3 is CSVETRDYEQYF. The DNA for the CDR3 is TGCAGCGTTGAAACTAGGGATTACGAGCAGTACTTC.

This clonotype showed up many times. This sequence joins TRBV15 and TRBJ1-2; D is unresolved. Germline CDR1 and CDR2: LNHNV and YYDKDF (reference sequence). The CDR3 spans 14 residues. V was shortened by 2 bases and J by 3 bases, with 10 bases between the two germline ends. The CDR3 coding sequence is TGTGCCACCAGCAGAACATATGCTGACTATGGCTACACCTTC. It encodes CATSRTYADYGYTF.

This clonotype turned up a few times. The V call is TRBV19, the J call TRBJ2-1; perhaps TRBD2 as D (6 bases). Trimming took 3 bases from V and 6 from J, leaving 9 bases between them. CDR3 size: 13 residues. In germline, CDR1 is LNHDA, CDR2 SQIVND (reference sequence). The CDR3 nucleotides are TGTGCCAGTAGTATCGGGACTGCCAATGAGCAGTTCTTC. Translating it yields CASSIGTANEQFF.

This clonotype was seen at least ten times. The chain couples TRBV5-1 to TRBJ2-5, with D possibly being TRBD1 (6 bases). CDR1 is SGHRS, CDR2 YFSETQ, per germline. The CDR3 loop spans 13 amino acids. V lost 3 bases and J lost 4, with 10 bases in between. The CDR3 protein is CASSSTGIETQYF. The CDR3 nucleotides read TGCGCCAGCAGCTCCACAGGGATAGAGACCCAGTACTTC.

This clonotype was recorded at least ten times. The chain recombines TRBV5-1 with TRBJ1-3; D not resolved. In germline, CDR1 is SGHRS, CDR2 YFSETQ. The V end lost 0 bases, the J end lost 3 bases, and 7 bases lay between the germline ends. The CDR3 extends over 14 amino acids. The CDR3 bases are TGCGCCAGCAGCTTGGACCCGGTTGGAAACACCATATATTTT. This gives the protein CASSLDPVGNTIYF.

There are many counts of this clonotype. The chain has TRBV5-5 and TRBJ2-2; TRBD1 aligns across 8 bases. The CDR3 runs to 17 residues. CDR1 SGHKS and CDR2 YYEKEE come from the germline V gene (reference sequence). With V trimmed by 5 bases and J by 5 bases, 14 bases remained unmatched. The CDR3 DNA sequence: TGTGCCAGCAGACCCACTTCAGGGGGCGCGTGGACCGGGGAGCTGTTTTTT. As protein: CASRPTSGGAWTGELFF.

DNA for the CDR3: TGCGCCAGCAGCACCCTCCCGGGGAAAGAGACCCAGTACTTC. This gives the protein CASSTLPGKETQYF. The rearrangement uses TRBV4-1 and TRBJ2-5; D is perhaps TRBD2 (5 bases). This CDR3 is 14 amino acids long. The V gene's germline CDR1 is MGHRA and CDR2 YSYEKL. V lost 5 bases, J lost 3 bases, and 13 bases lay in between.

At least ten counts were recorded for this clonotype. The rearrangement uses TRBV6-5 and TRBJ2-7, with D tentatively TRBD2 (6 bases). The ends were cut back, 4 bases at V and 3 bases at J, with 13 bases in the middle. Germline V gene data show CDR1 as MNHEY and CDR2 as SVGAGI. The CDR3 runs 14 residues. The DNA for the CDR3 is TGTGCCAGCAGTTCCGGACGGGGGAACTACGAGCAGTACTTC. This sequence encodes CASSSGRGNYEQYF.

In this sample, this clonotype turned up many times. CDR3: CASSETGTGVKQYF. DNA for the CDR3: TGCGCCAGCAGCGAAACCGGGACAGGGGTTAAGCAGTACTTC. The chain joins TRBV10-1 to TRBJ2-7; 10 bases are shared with TRBD1. The CDR3 has 14 amino acids. V trimming: 6 bases; J trimming: 8 bases; junction bases outside the gene matches: 10. The germline V gene has CDR1 WNHNN and CDR2 SYGVQD (reference sequence).

This clonotype occurred many times. The CDR3 loop is CASSPSGGVKTQYF. CDR3 nucleotides: TGTGCCAGCAGCCCAAGCGGGGGGGTAAAGACCCAGTACTTC. The chain carries TRBV7-2 and TRBJ2-5; 10 bases match TRBD2. The trim removed 5 bases at V and 6 bases at J, leaving 6 bases unmatched. Germline V gives CDR1 SGHTA, CDR2 FQGNSA. The CDR3 totals 14 residues. The whole variable domain, filled in from reference TRBV7-2 and TRBJ2-5, reads GAGVSQSPSNKVTEKGKDVELRCDPISGHTALYWYRQSLGQGLEFLIYFQGNSAPDKSGLPSDRFSAERTGGSVSTLTIQRTQQEDSAVYLCASSPSGGVKTQYFGPGTRLLVL.

This clonotype was recorded at least ten times. The V and J genes are TRBV29-1 and TRBJ1-1; 8 bases fit TRBD1. CDR3 size: 13 residues. The ends lost 8 bases at V and 6 bases at J; junction bases unmatched: 11. Germline V gene data show CDR1 as SQVTM and CDR2 as ANQGSEA. The CDR3 coding sequence is TGCAGCACCTGGGGGCAGGGGGCATCTGAAGCTTTCTTT. This translates into CSTWGQGASEAFF. Using reference TRBV29-1 and TRBJ1-1 for the parts outside the CDR3, the full variable domain is SAVISQKPSRDICQRGTSLTIQCQVDSQVTMMFWYRQQPGQSLTLIATANQGSEATYESGFVIDKFPISRPNLTFSTLTVSNMSPEDSSIYLCSTWGQGASEAFFGQGTRLTVV.

This clonotype showed up many times. The V and J genes are TRBV6-2 or TRBV6-3 and TRBJ2-7, with D unresolved. The CDR3 runs to 17 residues. Trimming cost V 0 bases and J 1 base, with 16 bases left between them. The V gene's germline CDR1 is MNHEY and CDR2 SVGEGT. CDR3 nucleotide sequence: TGTGCCAGCAGTTACTCGGACCTAGGACGGCGGTCCTACGAGCAGTACGTC. Its protein product is CASSYSDLGRRSYEQYV.

On this clonotype: A much larger clone is a single base away; this may be a read error. The V and J genes are TRBV4-1 and TRBJ1-3; 8 bases map to TRBD1. Germline V gene sequence: CDR1 MGHRA, CDR2 YSYEKL. This CDR3 contains 15 residues. CDR3 sequence (DNA): TGCGCCAGCAGCCAAGTTCAGGGGGCGATGGACACCATGTATTTT. Protein product: CASSQVQGAMDTMYF.

J is TRBJ1-1 and V is TRBV9, with D perhaps matching TRBD1 (6 bases). The CDR3 has 16 residues. CDR1 and CDR2 from the germline V gene are SGDLS and YYNGEE. The germline V and J ends were trimmed by 2 bases and 3 bases, with 17 bases remaining between them. The DNA for the CDR3 is TGTGCCAGCAGCGTGATCCAGGGGTTAGGGGACACTGAAGCTTTCTTT. It is translated as CASSVIQGLGDTEAFF. The full variable domain, in which reference TRBV9 and TRBJ1-1 provide the parts outside the CDR3, is DSGVTQTPKHLITATGQRVTLRCSPRSGDLSVYWYQQSLDQGLQFLIQYYNGEERAKGNILERFSAQQFPDLHSELNLSSLELGDSALYFCASSVIQGLGDTEAFFGQGTRLTVV.

This clonotype was seen at least ten times. The chain employs TRBV6-5 and TRBJ2-7; 11 positions match TRBD1. CDR1 is MNHEY and CDR2 is SVGAGI in the germline V gene. The CDR3 length is 15 residues. V shed 4 bases, J shed 3 bases, and the junction held 5 bases outside the gene matches. DNA of the CDR3: TGTGCCAGCAGTTCCACCGGGACAGGGGGCTACGAGCAGTACTTC. This sequence encodes CASSSTGTGGYEQYF.